A single sample is the source of the 11 T cell receptor beta chains below, sequenced in a study of T cells in Graves' hyperthyroidism and ophthalmopathy. What was amplified from RNA transcripts were TCR beta CDR3 regions. First-round RT-PCR of the TCR CDR3 relied on the HTBI primer set. One entry per CDR3 protein results from TCRdb running MiXCR on the multiplex PCR reads. The profile shows about 160,000 distinct CDR3 sequences, about 9% of them singletons. The sample comprised blood. The origin of the receptors is a woman under 30 with Graves' hyperthyroidism that later progressed to Graves' ophthalmopathy.

The sample holds a few counts of this clonotype. This sequence may be a read error, since a much larger clone differs from it by one base. The rearrangement joins TRBV28 to TRBJ2-2, with 10 bases that match TRBD2. Per germline, CDR1 MDHEN and CDR2 SYDVKM. The CDR3 extends over 17 amino acids. The CDR3 sequence is CASGLSTSGAYTGELFF. For the CDR3, the DNA is TGTGCCAGCGGTTTATCTACTAGCGGGGCATACACCGGGGAGCTGTTTTTT.

This clonotype was found many times. The V and J genes are TRBV3-1 and TRBJ2-4; D is possibly TRBD1 (7 bases). The ends were cut back, 0 bases at V and 7 bases at J, with 13 bases in the middle. The CDR3 length is 15 residues. Per germline, CDR1 LGHDT and CDR2 YNNKEL (reference sequence). For the CDR3, the DNA is TGTGCCAGCAGCCAAGATGTTGCAGGGGGGAACATTCAGTACTTC. Protein product: CASSQDVAGGNIQYF.

This clonotype was found a few times. This chain joins TRBV30 and TRBJ2-6; perhaps TRBD1 as D (5 bases). V lost 4 bases and J 0 bases, leaving 16 bases between the germline ends. Germline assignment: CDR1 GTSNPN and CDR2 SVGIG (reference sequence). This CDR3 is built from 17 residues. The CDR3 DNA reads as TGTGCCTGGAAACTCTCCAGCAGGGCCTCTGGGGCCAACGTCCTGACTTTC. Protein product: CAWKLSSRASGANVLTF.

The gene calls are TRBV15 and TRBJ2-5, with D unclear. Germline V gene sequence: CDR1 LNHNV, CDR2 YYDKDF (reference sequence). This CDR3 contains 13 residues. Trimming removed 6 bases at V and 5 bases at J, with 13 bases between. CDR3 sequence: CATRGPLLETQYF. The CDR3 DNA sequence: TGTGCCACCAGAGGACCCCTCCTGGAGACCCAGTACTTC.

This clonotype was counted many times. This chain links TRBV28 with TRBJ1-3; D gene ambiguous. CDR1 and CDR2 (germline): MDHEN, SYDVKM. This CDR3 comprises 15 residues. Trimming left V 3 bases short and J 0 bases short, with 9 bases between. The CDR3 sequence: CASSFSGDSGNTIYF. CDR3 bases: TGTGCCAGCAGTTTCTCCGGAGACTCTGGAAACACCATATATTTT.

The chain couples TRBV5-4 to TRBJ1-2, with 10 bases lining up with TRBD1. The CDR3 covers 13 residues. Germline V CDR1 and CDR2: SGHNT, YYREEE (reference sequence). With 3 bases clipped from V and 8 bases from J, the junction kept 4 bases outside the gene matches. The CDR3 DNA reads as TGTGCCAGCAGCTCGGACAGGGGGATCGGCTACACCTTC. Translation gives CASSSDRGIGYTF.

This clonotype was found a few times. A much larger clone sits a single nucleotide away, making a read error possible. CDR3 protein: CASCQGTGESEELFF. The CDR3 DNA reads TGTGCCAGCTGCCAGGGGACAGGGGAGAGTGAAGAACTGTTTTTT. The chain employs TRBV28 and TRBJ1-4, with 10 bases matching TRBD1. Germline CDR1 MDHEN, CDR2 SYDVKM. The CDR3 consists of 15 residues.

In its sample, this clonotype was seen a few times. The chain recombines TRBV14 with TRBJ2-5, with D hard to call. The CDR3 length is 12 residues. V was trimmed by 3 bases and J by 1 base, leaving 3 bases between them. Germline V lookup: CDR1 SGHDN, CDR2 FVKESK. As DNA, the CDR3 is TGTGCCAGCAGCCACACCCAAGAGACCCAGTACTTC. Protein: CASSHTQETQYF.

This clonotype was observed many times. V is TRBV10-3 and J is TRBJ2-3; the match to TRBD1 covers 9 bases. This CDR3 spans 16 amino acids. V trimming: 3 bases; J trimming: 3 bases; junction bases outside the gene matches: 7. Germline CDR1 ENHRY, CDR2 SYGVKD. The CDR3 DNA reads TGTGCCATCAGTGACCCGGGACAGGGCTCTACAGATACGCAGTATTTT. Protein sequence: CAISDPGQGSTDTQYF.

Ten or more counts support this clonotype. In DNA, the CDR3 is TGCGCCAGCAGCTTGACGGGGCGCGACTATGGCTACACCTTC. The encoded protein is CASSLTGRDYGYTF. The rearrangement uses TRBV5-1 and TRBJ1-2; tentatively, D is TRBD1 (5 bases). The CDR3 is 14 residues long. Germline CDR1 and CDR2: SGHRS and YFSETQ. V dropped 1 base and J dropped 3 bases, with 10 bases sitting between them.

This clonotype has at least ten counts. The chain recombines TRBV2 with TRBJ2-2; no reliable D call. Trimming pared 5 bases from V and 4 bases from J, leaving 8 bases between. The germline gives CDR1 SNHLY, CDR2 FYNNEI. The CDR3 consists of 13 residues. The CDR3 bases are TGTGCCAGCAGTAGGGAAATCACCGGGGAGCTGTTTTTT. Its translation: CASSREITGELFF.